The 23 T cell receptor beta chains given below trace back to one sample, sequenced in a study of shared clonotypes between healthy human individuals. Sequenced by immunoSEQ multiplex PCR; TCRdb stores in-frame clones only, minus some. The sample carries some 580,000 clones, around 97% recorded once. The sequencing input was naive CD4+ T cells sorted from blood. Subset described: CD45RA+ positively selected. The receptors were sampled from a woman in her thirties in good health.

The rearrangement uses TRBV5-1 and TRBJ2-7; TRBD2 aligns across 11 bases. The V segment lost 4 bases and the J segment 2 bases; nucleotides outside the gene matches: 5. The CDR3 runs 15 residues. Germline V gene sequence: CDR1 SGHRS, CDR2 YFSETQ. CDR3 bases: TGCGCCAGCAGCGGCGGACTAGCGGGTACCTACGAGCAGTACTTC. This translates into CASSGGLAGTYEQYF. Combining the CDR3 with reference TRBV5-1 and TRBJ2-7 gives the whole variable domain KAGVTQTPRYLIKTRGQQVTLSCSPISGHRSVSWYQQTPGQGLQFLFEYFSETQRNKGNFPGRFSGRQFSNSRSEMNVSTLELGDSALYLCASSGGLAGTYEQYFGPGTRLTVT.

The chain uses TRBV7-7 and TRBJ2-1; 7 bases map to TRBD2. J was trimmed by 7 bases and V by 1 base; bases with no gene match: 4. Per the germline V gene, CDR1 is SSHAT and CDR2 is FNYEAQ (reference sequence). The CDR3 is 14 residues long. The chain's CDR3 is CASSLGLADNEQFF. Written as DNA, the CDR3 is TGTGCCAGCAGCTTAGGTCTAGCGGATAATGAGCAGTTCTTC.

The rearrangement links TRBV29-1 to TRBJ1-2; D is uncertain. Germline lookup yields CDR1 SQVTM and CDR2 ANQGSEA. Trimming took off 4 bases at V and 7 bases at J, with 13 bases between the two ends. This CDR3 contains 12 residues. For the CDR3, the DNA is TGCAGCGTTGGAAGGGTCGGCCCTGGCTACACCTTC. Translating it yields CSVGRVGPGYTF.

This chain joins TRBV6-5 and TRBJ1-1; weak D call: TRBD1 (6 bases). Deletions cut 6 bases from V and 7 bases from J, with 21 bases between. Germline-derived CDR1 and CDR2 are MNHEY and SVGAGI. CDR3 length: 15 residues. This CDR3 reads CASRSQPRAGVEAFF. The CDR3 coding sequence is TGTGCCAGCAGGTCTCAACCCAGGGCAGGGGTTGAAGCTTTCTTT.

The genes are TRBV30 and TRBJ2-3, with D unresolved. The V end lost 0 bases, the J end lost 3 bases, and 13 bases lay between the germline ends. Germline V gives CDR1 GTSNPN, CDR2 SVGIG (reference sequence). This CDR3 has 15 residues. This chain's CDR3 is CAWSVLSFSTDTQYF. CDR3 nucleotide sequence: TGTGCCTGGAGTGTACTTAGCTTTAGTACAGATACGCAGTATTTT.

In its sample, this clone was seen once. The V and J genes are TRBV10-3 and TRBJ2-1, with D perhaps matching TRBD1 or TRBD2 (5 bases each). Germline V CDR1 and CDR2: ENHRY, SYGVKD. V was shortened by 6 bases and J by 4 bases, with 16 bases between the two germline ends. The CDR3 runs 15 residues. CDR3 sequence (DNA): TGTGCCATCAGGGCCCCTTCGGGACGATACAATGAGCAGTTCTTC. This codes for CAIRAPSGRYNEQFF.

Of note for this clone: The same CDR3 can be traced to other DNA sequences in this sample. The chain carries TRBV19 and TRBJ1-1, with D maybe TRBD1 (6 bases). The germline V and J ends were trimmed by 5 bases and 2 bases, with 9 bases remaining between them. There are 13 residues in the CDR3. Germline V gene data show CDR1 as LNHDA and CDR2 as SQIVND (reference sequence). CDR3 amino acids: CASSQGLNTEAFF. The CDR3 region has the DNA TGTGCCAGTAGTCAGGGGCTCAACACTGAAGCTTTCTTT.

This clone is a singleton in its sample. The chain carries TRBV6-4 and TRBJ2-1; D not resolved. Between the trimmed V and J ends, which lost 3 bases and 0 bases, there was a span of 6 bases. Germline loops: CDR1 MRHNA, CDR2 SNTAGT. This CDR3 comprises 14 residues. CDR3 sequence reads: CASSDKSSYNEQFF. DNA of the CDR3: TGTGCCAGCAGTGATAAAAGCTCCTACAATGAGCAGTTCTTC.

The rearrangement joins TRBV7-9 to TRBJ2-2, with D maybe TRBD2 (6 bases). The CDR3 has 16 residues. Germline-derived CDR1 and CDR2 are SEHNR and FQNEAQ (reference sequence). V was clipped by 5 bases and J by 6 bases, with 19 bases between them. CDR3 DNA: TGTGCCAGCAGCCAAGGAAGACGGGGAGGAGCCGGGGAGCTGTTTTTT. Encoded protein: CASSQGRRGGAGELFF.

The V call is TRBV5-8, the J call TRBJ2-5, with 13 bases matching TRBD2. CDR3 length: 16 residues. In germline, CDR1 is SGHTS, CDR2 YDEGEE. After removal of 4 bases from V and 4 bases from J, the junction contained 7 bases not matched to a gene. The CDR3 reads CASSRTSGSRGETQYF. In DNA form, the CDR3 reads TGTGCCAGCAGCCGGACTAGCGGGAGCAGGGGAGAGACCCAGTACTTC.

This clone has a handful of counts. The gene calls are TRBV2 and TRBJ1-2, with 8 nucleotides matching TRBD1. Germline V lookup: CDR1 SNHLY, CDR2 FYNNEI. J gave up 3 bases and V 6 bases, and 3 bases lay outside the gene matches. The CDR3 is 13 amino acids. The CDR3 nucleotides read TGTGCCAGCAGGGTACAGGGGGACTATGGCTACACCTTC. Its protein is CASRVQGDYGYTF.

The CDR3 here is CASSLAGVGFGQYF. CDR3 in DNA: TGTGCCAGCAGCTTAGCAGGGGTTGGTTTCGGGCAGTACTTC. The rearrangement joins TRBV7-9 to TRBJ2-7; D possibly corresponds to TRBD1 (5 bases). Between the trimmed V and J ends, which lost 0 bases and 9 bases, there was a span of 15 bases. The germline V gene encodes CDR1 SEHNR and CDR2 FQNEAQ (reference sequence). The CDR3 spans 14 residues.

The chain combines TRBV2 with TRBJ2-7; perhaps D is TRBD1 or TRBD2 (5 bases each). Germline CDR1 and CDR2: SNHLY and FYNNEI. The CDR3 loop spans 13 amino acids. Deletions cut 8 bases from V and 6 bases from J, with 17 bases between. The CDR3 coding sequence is TGTGCCAGCGGGAGTGGATTTGGGACCGAGCAGTACTTC. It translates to CASGSGFGTEQYF.

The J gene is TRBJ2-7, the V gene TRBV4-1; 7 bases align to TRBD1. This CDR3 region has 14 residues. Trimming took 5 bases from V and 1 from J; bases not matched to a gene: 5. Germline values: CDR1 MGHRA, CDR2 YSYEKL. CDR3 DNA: TGCGCCAGCAGCAGTCCGGGACAGTCCTACGAGCAGTACTTC. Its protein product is CASSSPGQSYEQYF.

CDR3 bases: TGTGCCAGCAGCCAACGGGCTAGCGGGACCTCCTACGAGCAGTACTTC. It codes for CASSQRASGTSYEQYF. The chain carries TRBV4-2 and TRBJ2-7, with 9 bases that match TRBD2. The V segment lost 2 bases and the J segment 0 bases; nucleotides outside the gene matches: 5. The CDR3 consists of 16 residues. Germline assignment: CDR1 LGHNA and CDR2 YNFKEQ.

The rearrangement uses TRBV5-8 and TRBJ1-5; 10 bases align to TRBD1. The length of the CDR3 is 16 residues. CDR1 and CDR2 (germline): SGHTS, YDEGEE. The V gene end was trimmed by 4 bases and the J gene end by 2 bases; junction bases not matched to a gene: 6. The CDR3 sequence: CASSPGQGFRNQPQHF. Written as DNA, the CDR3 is TGTGCCAGCAGCCCGGGACAGGGGTTTCGCAATCAGCCCCAGCATTTT.

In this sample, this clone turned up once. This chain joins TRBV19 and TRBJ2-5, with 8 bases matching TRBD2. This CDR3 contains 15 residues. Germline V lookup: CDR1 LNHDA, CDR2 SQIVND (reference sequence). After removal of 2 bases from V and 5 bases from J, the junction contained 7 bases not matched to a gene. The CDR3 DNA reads TGTGCCAGTAGTATATCATGGACTAGCAGGGAGACCCAGTACTTC. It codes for CASSISWTSRETQYF.

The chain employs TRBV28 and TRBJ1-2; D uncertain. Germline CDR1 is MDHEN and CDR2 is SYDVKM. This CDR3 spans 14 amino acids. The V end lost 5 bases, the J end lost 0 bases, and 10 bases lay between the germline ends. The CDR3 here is CASSVDRANYGYTF. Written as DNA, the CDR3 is TGTGCCAGCAGTGTCGACCGAGCTAACTATGGCTACACCTTC.

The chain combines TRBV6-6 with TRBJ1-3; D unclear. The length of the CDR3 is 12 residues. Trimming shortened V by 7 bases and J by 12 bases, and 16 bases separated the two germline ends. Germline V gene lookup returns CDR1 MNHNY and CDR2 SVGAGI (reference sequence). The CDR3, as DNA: TGTGCCAGCACCTATCAAGGACTTCACATATATTTT. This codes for CASTYQGLHIYF.

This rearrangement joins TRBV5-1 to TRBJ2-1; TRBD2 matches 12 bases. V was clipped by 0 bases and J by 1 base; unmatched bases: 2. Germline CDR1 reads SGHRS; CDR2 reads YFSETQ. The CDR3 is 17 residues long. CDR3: CASSLGLAGESYNEQFF. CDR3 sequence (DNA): TGCGCCAGCAGCTTGGGACTAGCGGGAGAATCCTACAATGAGCAGTTCTTC. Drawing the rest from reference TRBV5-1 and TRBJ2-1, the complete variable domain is KAGVTQTPRYLIKTRGQQVTLSCSPISGHRSVSWYQQTPGQGLQFLFEYFSETQRNKGNFPGRFSGRQFSNSRSEMNVSTLELGDSALYLCASSLGLAGESYNEQFFGPGTRLTVL.

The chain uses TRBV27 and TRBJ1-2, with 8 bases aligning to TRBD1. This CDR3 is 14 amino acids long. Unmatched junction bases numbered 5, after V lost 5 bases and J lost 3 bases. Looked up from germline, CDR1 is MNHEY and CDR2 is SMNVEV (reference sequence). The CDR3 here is CASSLTGGDYGYTF. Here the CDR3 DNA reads TGTGCCAGCAGTCTCACAGGGGGGGACTATGGCTACACCTTC.

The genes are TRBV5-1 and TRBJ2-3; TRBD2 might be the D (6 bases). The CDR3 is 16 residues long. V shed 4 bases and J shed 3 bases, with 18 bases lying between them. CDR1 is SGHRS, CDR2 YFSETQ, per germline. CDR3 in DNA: TGCGCCAGCAGCCTGGTTAGACTAGAGGGGACAGATACGCAGTATTTT. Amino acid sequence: CASSLVRLEGTDTQYF.

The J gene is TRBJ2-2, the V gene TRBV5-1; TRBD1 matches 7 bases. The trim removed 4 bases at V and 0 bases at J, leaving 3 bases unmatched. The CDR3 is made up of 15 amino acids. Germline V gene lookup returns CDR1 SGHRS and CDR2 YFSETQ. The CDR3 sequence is CASSLTGSNTGELFF. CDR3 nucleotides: TGCGCCAGCAGCCTGACAGGGTCGAACACCGGGGAGCTGTTTTTT.